This T cell receptor beta chain was obtained from a study of control samples from healthy donors and cancer patients. Assay: immunoSEQ multiplex PCR; the TCRdb copy retains only in-frame clones and omits some. The table shows 15,000 to 20,000 clones, with 88% occurring only once. Trimming left V 0 bases short and J 12 bases short, with 12 bases between. This CDR3 contains 12 residues. Germline assignment: CDR1 LNHNV and CDR2 YYDKDF (reference sequence). This rearrangement joins TRBV15 to TRBJ2-7; D remains unclear. The sample comprised PBMCs. The source is a woman aged 55-69 years with head and neck cancer. The DNA of the CDR3 is TGTGCCACCAGCAGAGATCATGGGATTCGGTACTTC. Translation gives CATSRDHGIRYF.